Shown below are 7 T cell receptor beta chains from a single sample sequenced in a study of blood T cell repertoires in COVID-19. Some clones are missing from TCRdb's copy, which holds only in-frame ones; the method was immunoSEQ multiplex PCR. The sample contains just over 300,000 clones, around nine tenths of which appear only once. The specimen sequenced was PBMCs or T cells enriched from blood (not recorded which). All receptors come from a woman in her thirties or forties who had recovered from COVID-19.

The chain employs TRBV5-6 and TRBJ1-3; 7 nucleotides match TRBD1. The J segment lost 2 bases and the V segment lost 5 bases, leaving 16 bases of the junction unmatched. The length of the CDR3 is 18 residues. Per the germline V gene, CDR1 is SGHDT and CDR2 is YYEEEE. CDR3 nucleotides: TGTGCCAGCAGGCGACAGGTAGACAGGGTCGGGACTGGAAACACCATATATTTT. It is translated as CASRRQVDRVGTGNTIYF. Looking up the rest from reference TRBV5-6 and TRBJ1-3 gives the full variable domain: DAGVTQSPTHLIKTRGQQVTLRCSPKSGHDTVSWYQQALGQGPQFIFQYYEEEERQRGNFPDRFSGHQFPNYSSELNVNALLLGDSALYLCASRRQVDRVGTGNTIYFGEGSWLTVV.

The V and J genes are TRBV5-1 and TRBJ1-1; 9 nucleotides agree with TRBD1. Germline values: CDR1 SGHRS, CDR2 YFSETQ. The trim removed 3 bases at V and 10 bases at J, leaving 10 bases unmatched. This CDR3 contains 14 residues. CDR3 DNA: TGCGCCAGCAGCTCTTACCCGGGACAGGGTGTAGCTTTCTTT. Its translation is CASSSYPGQGVAFF.

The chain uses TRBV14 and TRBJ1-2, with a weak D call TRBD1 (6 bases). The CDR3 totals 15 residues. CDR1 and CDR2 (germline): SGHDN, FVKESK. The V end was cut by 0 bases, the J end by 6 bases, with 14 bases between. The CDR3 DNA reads TGTGCCAGCAGCCAAGATAGGTACAGGGTGGATGGCTACACCTTC. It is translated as CASSQDRYRVDGYTF.

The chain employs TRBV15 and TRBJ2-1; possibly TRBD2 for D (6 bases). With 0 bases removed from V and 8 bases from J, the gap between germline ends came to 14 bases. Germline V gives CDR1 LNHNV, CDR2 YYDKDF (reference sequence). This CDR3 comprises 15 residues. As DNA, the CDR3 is TGTGCCACCAGCAGAGAGGCGTTAGCGGACGATGAGCAGTTCTTC. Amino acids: CATSREALADDEQFF. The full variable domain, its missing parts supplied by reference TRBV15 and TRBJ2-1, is DAMVIQNPRYQVTQFGKPVTLSCSQTLNHNVMYWYQQKSSQAPKLLFHYYDKDFNNEADTPDNFQSRRPNTSFCFLDIRSPGLGDTAMYLCATSREALADDEQFFGPGTRLTVL.

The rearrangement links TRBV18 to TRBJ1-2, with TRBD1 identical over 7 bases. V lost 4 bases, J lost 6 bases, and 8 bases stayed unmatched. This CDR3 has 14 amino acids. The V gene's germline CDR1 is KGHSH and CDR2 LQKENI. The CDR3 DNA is TGTGCCAGCTCACTGGACGACAGGGTTCATGGCTACACCTTC. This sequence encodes CASSLDDRVHGYTF.

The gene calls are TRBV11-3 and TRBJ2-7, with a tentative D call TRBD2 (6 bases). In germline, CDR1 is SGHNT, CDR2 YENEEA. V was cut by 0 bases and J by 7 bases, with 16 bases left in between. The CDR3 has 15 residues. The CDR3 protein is CASSLDPSGEREQYF. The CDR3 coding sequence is TGTGCCAGCAGCTTAGACCCCTCGGGGGAGCGAGAGCAGTACTTC.

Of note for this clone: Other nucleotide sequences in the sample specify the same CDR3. CDR3 sequence (DNA): TGTGCCAGCAGTTTCGGAGAGACCCAGTACTTC. It codes for CASSFGETQYF. The J gene is TRBJ2-5, the V gene TRBV12-3 or TRBV12-4; D gene uncertain. V gave up 3 bases and J gave up 4 bases, with 3 bases separating them. The CDR3 covers 11 residues.